This T cell receptor beta chain was documented in a study of T cells in Graves' hyperthyroidism and ophthalmopathy (dated by TCRdb to between 2018 and 2021). Regarding the research as a whole: Peripheral blood samples were taken at the time of initial diagnosis, prior to any treatment. A discovery cohort of roughly 100 patients, fewer than 50 with Graves' ophthalmopathy and 57 with stable Graves' hyperthyroidism, was used to find distinguishing TCR V-J signatures. Whether ophthalmopathy could be predicted prospectively was tested in an independent validation cohort made up of roughly 19 hyperthyroidism patients plus 17 patients who later progressed to ophthalmopathy. For training and testing, the 100 or so patients in the discovery cohort were randomly divided in a 7:3 ratio. Thyroid tissue and blood T-cell repertoires from more than five Graves' hyperthyroidism patients were also compared in the study. After sampling, hyperthyroidism patients received methimazole starting at 30 mg daily, and ophthalmopathy patients received high-dose intravenous methylprednisolone. The paper describes TCR Vbeta CDR3 sequencing of around 140 peripheral blood samples, made up of 43 ophthalmopathy patients, around 78 hyperthyroidism patients and 17 progressor patients. Study-wide findings and limitations: During validation, the model predicted progression to ophthalmopathy a median of roughly six months ahead of onset, with more than 55% sensitivity and roughly 72% specificity. No statistical method was used to set the sample size in advance, and investigators knew the group allocation. Blood samples also contained most of the expanded thyroid clonotypes (frequency above 0.001), which suggests that blood repertoires may reflect thyroid immune responses. Ophthalmopathy was separated from stable hyperthyroidism by a 13 V-J signature model, with approximately 89% sensitivity and approximately 81% specificity obtained in cross-validation and 80%/75% obtained in testing.

V trim: 5 bases; J trim: 9 bases; unmatched bases: 7. As encoded in the germline V gene (reference sequence), CDR1 is MNHEY while CDR2 is SMNVEV. From cysteine to phenylalanine, the CDR3 is 14 amino acids long. CDR3 DNA only is kept here, 42 bases in frame from base 1. Amplification of TCR beta CDR3 regions was carried out from RNA transcripts. The TCR CDR3 was subjected to a first round of RT-PCR using the HTBI primer set and the Qiagen OneStep RT-PCR kit. A second multiplex PCR round built the libraries, followed by size selection and purification. Paired-end sequencing of the libraries was performed with 100 bp reads on an Illumina HiSeq2000. In the paper's pipeline: SOAPnuke was used to process the raw data, removing reads that contained adapters or uncalled bases, had a mean Phred below 15, or lacked an exact match to the constant primer or identifier. COPE v1.2.5 was used to merge the high-quality paired reads, and each unique nucleotide sequence was defined as a clonotype. MiTCR v1.1 was used to align the clonotypes against IMGT TRBV, TRBD and TRBJ reference segments. The analysis included only V-J combinations with a frequency above 0.0001, which together covered more than 98% of the repertoires. The TCS score was defined as the ratio of F50 (clonal expansion) to E x V (chaos), calculated using BLOSUM62-based TCRdist between CDR3 peptides within each V-J. Welch's t-statistics and random forest reduced just over 500 V-J features to about 13, which were used in a naive Bayes classifier (R e1071). The raw public data were reprocessed by TCRdb itself: fastp quality trimming at Q25, MiXCR clonotype calling, in-frame beta chains only. A single entry per CDR3 protein holds the most common genes and DNA from its merged rows. The V and J calls come from TCRdb's annotation, not from the publication. This sample is represented by a few hundred thousand distinct CDR3 sequences; 15% to 17% of them were singletons. Together, the top ten hold 28% of the sample.

Concerning this clonotype: Its binding antigen is unknown. The record has no base qualities; no much larger clone is one base away.

Hyperthyroidism patients were newly diagnosed, had a disease duration of under 2 months, and were aged 18 to 65 years. Any patient with an uncontrolled infection, another autoimmune disease, pregnancy or lactation was excluded. Diagnoses were based on clinical symptoms, serum thyroxine and TRAb, thyroid ultrasound and orbital computed tomography. For progressor patients, blood was drawn at the first diagnosis of hyperthyroidism, before any ophthalmopathy symptoms had appeared. Ficoll-Paque density gradient centrifugation was used to isolate PBMCs from around 10 ml of fresh peripheral blood. Patients classed as progressors first received a Graves' hyperthyroidism diagnosis and then went on to develop ophthalmopathy during follow-up. Total RNA was extracted with Trizol reagent, and quality was checked on an Agilent 2100 Bioanalyzer.

The receptor's source is a woman between 18 and 30 years old with Graves' hyperthyroidism that later progressed to Graves' ophthalmopathy. The chain couples TRBV27 to TRBJ2-2, and 9 junction bases match TRBD1. Sample: blood. CDR3 loop: CASSPGQGGWELFF. The nucleotides read TGTGCCAGCAGTCCGGGACAGGGCGGCTGGGAGCTGTTTTTT.